This entry lists 5 T cell receptor beta chains sequenced from one sample in a study of beta chain features in type 1 diabetes. Study findings and constraints: Significant though moderate, a shortening of TCRB CDR3s appeared in all four CD4+ subsets of Type 1 diabetes patients.

Reverse transcription of all isolated RNA meant that expressed TCRB transcripts were sequenced. This table comes from immunoSEQ multiplex PCR, and its TCRdb copy is limited to in-frame clones, with some not included. The sample contains 250,000 to 300,000 clones, about 24% of which appear only once. The antigens these receptors bind are not known. The specimen sequenced was naive CD4+ T cells from blood. These receptors were obtained from a woman aged 30 to 39 with type 1 diabetes.

The sample holds a few counts of this clone. The chain has TRBV30 and TRBJ2-3; 14 bases map to TRBD2. J gave up 5 bases and V 2 bases, and 6 bases lay outside the gene matches. CDR1 GTSNPN and CDR2 SVGIG come from the germline V gene (reference sequence). The CDR3 is 16 residues long. This chain's CDR3 is CAWSTGTSGRRDTQYF. In nucleotides, the CDR3 is TGTGCCTGGAGTACCGGGACTAGCGGGAGAAGAGATACGCAGTATTTT. The whole variable domain, filled in from reference TRBV30 and TRBJ2-3, reads SQTIHQWPATLVQPVGSPLSLECTVEGTSNPNLYWYRQAAGRGLQLLFYSVGIGQISSEVPQNLSASRPQDRQFILSSKKLLLSDSGFYLCAWSTGTSGRRDTQYFGPGTRLTVL.

This clone was observed a handful of times. The chain carries TRBV2 and TRBJ2-1, with 8 bases lining up with TRBD1. Trimming at V came to 7 bases and at J to 5 bases, leaving 10 bases not matched to a gene. The CDR3 spans 15 residues. Germline-derived CDR1 and CDR2 are SNHLY and FYNNEI. Written as DNA, the CDR3 is TGTGCCAGCAACTGGGACAGGATAGTGAACAATGAGCAGTTCTTC. It is translated as CASNWDRIVNNEQFF.

The chain couples TRBV7-9 to TRBJ2-1; 9 positions match TRBD2. After removal of 1 base from V and 4 bases from J, the junction contained 2 bases not matched to a gene. Looked up from germline, CDR1 is SEHNR and CDR2 is FQNEAQ (reference sequence). The length of the CDR3 is 15 residues. CDR3 coding DNA: TGTGCCAGCAGCTTAGGGACTAGCGTGTACAATGAGCAGTTCTTC. Protein product: CASSLGTSVYNEQFF. Full variable domain (remainder filled in from reference TRBV7-9 and TRBJ2-1): DTGVSQNPRHKITKRGQNVTFRCDPISEHNRLYWYRQTLGQGPEFLTYFQNEAQLEKSRLLSDRFSAERPKGSFSTLEIQRTEQGDSAMYLCASSLGTSVYNEQFFGPGTRLTVL.

This clone has only a few counts. V usage is TRBV4-1 and J usage is TRBJ2-7; TRBD1 matches 9 bases. The germline gives CDR1 MGHRA, CDR2 YSYEKL. Unmatched junction bases numbered 4, after V lost 3 bases and J lost 1 base. The CDR3 is 15 amino acids. In nucleotides, the CDR3 is TGCGCCAGCAGCCAGCCCGGGACAGGGTCCTACGAGCAGTACTTC. Translating it yields CASSQPGTGSYEQYF.

A few counts support this clone. The rearrangement joins TRBV18 to TRBJ1-1; D remains ambiguous. V lost 3 bases and J 1 base, leaving 12 bases between the germline ends. CDR3 length: 15 residues. Germline V gene sequence: CDR1 KGHSH, CDR2 LQKENI. The CDR3 region is CASSPALTGNTEAFF. Written as DNA, the CDR3 is TGTGCCAGCTCACCCGCCCTCACGGGGAACACTGAAGCTTTCTTT.